Below are 4 T cell receptor beta chains sequenced from a single sample in a study of cytomegalovirus exposure and HLA in healthy donors. Profiled with immunoSEQ multiplex PCR; TCRdb holds only in-frame clones, not every one. The sample consists of roughly 190,000 clones, around nine tenths of them appearing once. Sequencing used PBMCs. The receptors derive from a man in his thirties or forties in good health and CMV-seropositive.

This chain links TRBV6-1 with TRBJ2-5; D is ambiguous. CDR1 MNHNS and CDR2 SASEGT come from the germline V gene. The CDR3 covers 15 residues. V lost 3 bases, J lost 7 bases, and 18 bases lay in between. The CDR3 protein is CASSELGFVVWTQYF. CDR3 DNA sequence: TGTGCCAGCAGTGAGTTAGGCTTTGTTGTCTGGACCCAGTACTTC.

This clone was recorded once. The CDR3 DNA follows: TGTGCCAGCAGTTTCGACAGCGGCAATCAGCCCCAGCATTTT. This sequence encodes CASSFDSGNQPQHF. The rearrangement joins TRBV2 to TRBJ1-5; possibly TRBD1 for D (5 bases). Trimming shortened V by 5 bases and J by 2 bases, and 10 bases separated the two germline ends. CDR3 size: 14 residues. Germline CDR1 SNHLY, CDR2 FYNNEI.

V gene TRBV28 combines with J gene TRBJ1-3; 12 bases match TRBD1. V lost 3 bases to trimming and J lost 4 bases; unmatched junction nucleotides: 7. CDR3 length: 17 amino acids. In germline, CDR1 is MDHEN, CDR2 SYDVKM. The CDR3 DNA reads TGTGCCAGCAGTTTCGGCCGGGACAGGGGGCTAGGAAACACCATATATTTT. It translates to CASSFGRDRGLGNTIYF.

The chain is built from TRBV7-2 and TRBJ2-3; possible D gene TRBD2, 6 bases. Deletions cut 0 bases from V and 3 bases from J, with 13 bases between. Germline V lookup: CDR1 SGHTA, CDR2 FQGNSA. The length of the CDR3 is 16 residues. The CDR3 loop is CASSLAGQRATDTQYF. CDR3 DNA sequence: TGTGCCAGCAGCTTAGCCGGTCAGCGGGCGACAGATACGCAGTATTTT.